This T cell receptor (beta chain) was profiled in a study of cytomegalovirus exposure and HLA in healthy donors. Broader study findings: Some TCR beta chains (164 of them) were listed as cytomegalovirus-associated. The classifier reportedly diagnosed cytomegalovirus status with high sensitivity and specificity.

Turning to this clone: What it binds is not known. One end of the junction fails to match germline, which may point to a read error.

CDR1 is SGHNT, CDR2 YYREEE, per germline (reference sequence). CDR3 length: 15 amino acids. 13 Jbeta primers and 60 Vbeta primers were used for the PCR. Sequenced by immunoSEQ multiplex PCR; TCRdb stores in-frame clones only, minus some. This sample carries under 200,000 clones, about 13% of them seen once, and the ten largest clones take approximately 8.3%. Material for sequencing was PBMCs. The sequence derives from a man in his fifties in good health and CMV-seropositive. The V gene is TRBV5-4, the J gene TRBJ2-5; TRBD2 is a possible D gene (5 bases). The CDR3 nucleotides are TGTGCCAGCAGCTTGCAGTCTAGGTTGGGAGAGGCCCAGTACTTC. It is translated as CASSLQSRLGEAQYF.